This T cell receptor (beta chain) derives from a study of cytomegalovirus exposure and HLA in healthy donors. It was with 60 Vbeta and 13 Jbeta primers that the PCR ran. The table came from immunoSEQ multiplex PCR; TCRdb's copy has only in-frame clones and leaves some out. The sample has fewer than 110,000 clones, almost 80% seen once; the top ten hold roughly 4%. Each of the donors was a healthy bone marrow donor. Findings of the study overall: The CMV antigen specificity of three CMV-associated chains was confirmed through in vitro analysis. In a later analysis, TCR association rates varied by HLA locus: DRB1 most, HLA-C fewest. 87-base-pair reads could not separate some V segments, including TRBV6-2 and TRBV6-3.

This CDR3 has 15 amino acids. Trimming left V 3 bases short and J 3 bases short, with 11 bases between. Germline loops: CDR1 MGHRA, CDR2 YSYEKL. With respect to this clone: Its antigen is undetermined.

What was sequenced was PBMCs. The clonotype comes from a man in his forties or fifties in good health and CMV-seropositive. The chain recombines TRBV4-1 with TRBJ2-2; D unclear. The CDR3 sequence: CASSHSPVDTGELFF. DNA for the CDR3: TGCGCCAGCAGCCATAGTCCTGTTGACACCGGGGAGCTGTTTTTT.